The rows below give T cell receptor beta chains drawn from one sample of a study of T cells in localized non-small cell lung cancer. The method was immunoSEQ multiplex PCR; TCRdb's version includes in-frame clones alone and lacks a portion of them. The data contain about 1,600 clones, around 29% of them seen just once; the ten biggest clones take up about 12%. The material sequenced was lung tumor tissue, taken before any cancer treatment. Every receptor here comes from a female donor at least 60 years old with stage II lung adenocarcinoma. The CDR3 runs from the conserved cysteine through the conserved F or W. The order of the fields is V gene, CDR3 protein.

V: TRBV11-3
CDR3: CASSLGRPKIHEQYF

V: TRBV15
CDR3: CATSRDHRTGGFIGELFF

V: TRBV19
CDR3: CASSIDNRGPEATQYF

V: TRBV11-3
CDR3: CASSDRGSVTEAFF

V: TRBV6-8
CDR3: CASSSVEGLGEKLFF

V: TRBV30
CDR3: CAWKKAGAGETQYF

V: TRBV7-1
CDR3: CASSLMKELEAFF

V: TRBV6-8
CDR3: CASSPHAEQEAFF

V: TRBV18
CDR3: CASSPTGTTEAFF

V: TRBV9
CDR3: CASSDSDGTYNEQFF

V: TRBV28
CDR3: CASSRTGDSYEQYF

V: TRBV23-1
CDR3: CASSLNRVHEQYF

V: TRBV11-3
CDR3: CASSPRRMNTEAFF

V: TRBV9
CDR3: CASSVGLKDSAYGYTF

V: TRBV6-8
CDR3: CASSYTLQQGNRYEQYF

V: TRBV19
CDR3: CASSYRDYGYTF

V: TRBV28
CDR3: CASSNDRFQETQYF

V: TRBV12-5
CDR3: CASGRPLQAGNTIYF

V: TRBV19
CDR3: CASSRLQGRDNTEAFF

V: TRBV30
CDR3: CAWSVQGAAGEQYF

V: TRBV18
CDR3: CASRTGTVNFHEAFF

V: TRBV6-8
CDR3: CASSPLTGSIDQPQHF

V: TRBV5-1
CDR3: CASSMNGGLTEAFF

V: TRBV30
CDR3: CAWSVGFGANVLTF

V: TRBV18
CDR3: CASRTGDGYGYTF

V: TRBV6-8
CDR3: CASSYILAPGTSGGPRNEQFF

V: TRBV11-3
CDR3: CASSLDTNTGELFF

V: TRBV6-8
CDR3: CASSYYRDIQEGQPQHF

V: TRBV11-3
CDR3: CASSQTDSSGTYEQYF

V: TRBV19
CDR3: CASISRDTYEAFF

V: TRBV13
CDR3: CASSLGGLAHNEQFF

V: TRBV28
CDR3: CASSFTSGGPQETQYF

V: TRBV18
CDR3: CASSPGPPEAFF

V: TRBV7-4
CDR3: CASSAQQNTEAFF

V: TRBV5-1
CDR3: CASRMGAGESSYEQYF

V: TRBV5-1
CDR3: CASSLAAGLEAEAFF

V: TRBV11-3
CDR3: CASSPSGASASTDTQYF

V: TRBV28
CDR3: CASSPGGADSPLHF

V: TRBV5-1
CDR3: CASSLVGDPDLSDTQYF

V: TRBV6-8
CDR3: CAISRQQGARGNTIYF

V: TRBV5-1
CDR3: CASSLRPRGNEQYF

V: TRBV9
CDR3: CASSARQGGTDTQYF

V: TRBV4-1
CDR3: CASSQDLGGGRSNQPQHF